Listed here is a single TCR beta chain. The antigen it binds to is not known. The input lacks base qualities; no much larger clone sits a single base away. This sample is part of a study of control samples from healthy donors and cancer patients (dated by TCRdb to the early 2020s). The library was obtained by the immunoSEQ multiplex PCR assay. The table was pulled from immuneACCESS by TCRdb, which kept in-frame rearrangements only. Such tables lose some clones; where checked, under half of the loss comes from unresolved V genes, and the rest has no known cause. This sample has about 130,000 clones in its table, and 85% to 95% of those were observed once. The top ten constitute under 0.7% of the sample. There are 15 amino acids in the CDR3, from cysteine to phenylalanine inclusive. Just CDR3 DNA is preserved here, 45 bases in frame from base 1. V and J lose 2 bases and 3 bases, and a span of 14 bases separates them. The CDR1 and CDR2 encoded by the germline V gene (reference sequence) are SEHNR and FQNEAQ.

The TCR originated in a man older than 75 with head and neck cancer. The chain is made from TRBV7-9 and TRBJ2-7; perhaps TRBD2 is the D gene, with 7 bases matching. Source material: PBMCs. The DNA is TGTGCCAGCAGCTTATCCGGGGGGCGCATCTACGAGCAGTACTTC. Its translation reads: CASSLSGGRIYEQYF.